This T cell receptor (beta chain) was captured in a study of blood T cell repertoires in COVID-19. Turning to the study itself: T cells, B-cell-depleted T cells, or PBMCs supplied cDNA or gDNA.

Original processing methods: Amplification with reference gene primers provided the estimates of nucleated cell counts. Sequenced by immunoSEQ multiplex PCR; TCRdb stores in-frame clones only, minus some. The V and J calls and clone size were taken over from that table, and D and trimming were inferred from the DNA. The table lists about 190,000 clones, 70% to 80% of them singletons. The CDR3 runs to 11 residues. Germline CDR1 and CDR2: MDHEN and SYDVKM. Between the trimmed V and J ends, which lost 6 bases and 6 bases, there was a span of 5 bases. Sequenced input: peripheral blood. This clonotype originated in a woman aged 50 to 65 with acute or convalescent COVID-19. This sequence joins TRBV28 and TRBJ1-4; D call uncertain. The CDR3 sequence: CASSQYEKLFF. The DNA of the CDR3 is TGTGCCAGCAGCCAGTATGAAAAACTGTTTTTT. The whole variable domain, remainder taken from reference TRBV28 and TRBJ1-4, is DVKVTQSSRYLVKRTGEKVFLECVQDMDHENMFWYRQDPGLGLRLIYFSYDVKMKEKGDIPEGYSVSREKKERFSLILESASTNQTSMYLCASSQYEKLFFGSGTQLSVL.